This TCR beta chain derives from a study of Graves' ophthalmopathy and Graves' hyperthyroidism listed by TCRdb under 2018. Study-level background: Peripheral blood was collected before any treatment was given, at the time of initial diagnosis. To tell Graves' ophthalmopathy apart from Graves' hyperthyroidism, and to predict which patients would progress to ophthalmopathy, the study relied on TCR beta repertoire signatures. In total, 135 blood samples were TCR-sequenced: approximately 42 ophthalmopathy, some 80 hyperthyroidism and roughly 17 hyperthyroidism-to-ophthalmopathy patients. To explore V-J signatures distinguishing ophthalmopathy from hyperthyroidism, a discovery set of under 110 patients (roughly 44 ophthalmopathy, over 55 stable hyperthyroidism) was enrolled. An independent validation cohort comprised some 19 hyperthyroidism patients and over 15 patients who later progressed from hyperthyroidism to ophthalmopathy. In about 6 hyperthyroidism patients, the T-cell repertoire of thyroid tissue was compared with the T-cell repertoire of blood. Following sampling, methimazole starting at 30 mg daily was administered to hyperthyroidism patients, and high-dose intravenous methylprednisolone was administered to ophthalmopathy patients. The 100 discovery patients were divided at random into training and test sets in a 7:3 ratio.

This clonotype was seen many times. The clone's antigen remains unknown. No base quality information exists; no much larger clone differs at one position. Ophthalmopathy patients were characterized by moderately to severely active disease, a Clinical Activity Score of at least 3, a NOSPECS grade of at least 4, and a disease duration under 3 months. Patients with other autoimmune diseases, uncontrolled infections, pregnancy or lactation were excluded. Clinical symptoms, serum thyroxine, TRAb, thyroid ultrasound and orbital computed tomography were used for diagnosis. PBMCs were isolated from roughly 10 ml of fresh peripheral blood by Ficoll-Paque density gradient centrifugation. Trizol reagent was used to extract the total RNA, and its quality was then checked on an Agilent 2100 Bioanalyzer. The CDR3 sequence holds 14 residues, the cysteine and phenylalanine included. The kept DNA is CDR3 alone, 42 bases in frame from the first base. The germline V gene sets CDR1 to MNHEY and CDR2 to SVGAGI. V is reduced by 7 bases and J by 4 bases, leaving a spacing of 16 bases between them.

TCR beta CDR3 regions were amplified from RNA transcripts for repertoire sequencing. The first round was an RT-PCR using HTBI primers with the Qiagen OneStep RT-PCR kit, and this first round was followed by a second-round multiplex PCR, then size selection and purification. Sequencing of the libraries was carried out on an Illumina HiSeq2000 in paired-end mode with 100 bp reads. In the source study's methods: SOAPnuke was used to process the reads, throwing out any read that had adapters, had uncalled bases, had a mean Phred below 15, or lacked an exact constant-primer or identifier match. COPE v1.2.5 was used to merge high-quality paired reads. Each unique nucleotide sequence was defined as a clonotype, and clonotypes were aligned to IMGT TRB V, D and J references with MiTCR v1.1. The analysis was limited to V-J combinations with a frequency above 0.0001, which together covered 99.2% of the repertoires. A TCR clonal expansion and chaos score per V-J combination was defined as the ratio of F50 clonal expansion to chaos observed in the TCRdist matrix. Welch's t-statistics and random forest were used to narrow the features down to around twelve V-J combinations, which were then fed into a naive Bayes classifier. The Morisita-Horn index was used to measure how similar the thyroid and blood repertoires were. Using fastp trimming at Q25 and MiXCR clonotype assembly, TCRdb reanalyzed the public sequencing data and kept in-frame beta chains. Rows are unified per CDR3 protein, each entry keeping the most common DNA and genes. Clone size and V and J calls follow TCRdb, not the original study. The sample records some 160,000 distinct CDR3 sequences, around 39% of which are singletons. Roughly 8.9% of the sample goes to the ten largest clones.

Study-wide conclusions, independent of this receptor: Among expanded thyroid clonotypes with frequency above 0.001, most also showed up in blood, which suggests that blood repertoires may reflect the thyroid immune response. In validation, the model predicted ophthalmopathy progression with 70.59% sensitivity and 72.22% specificity; roughly 12 predicted patients were CT-confirmed with GO in a median of 6.5 months. The 13-signature model separated ophthalmopathy from stable hyperthyroidism with approximately 90% sensitivity and approximately 83% specificity in cross-validation, and 80%/75% in the test set. No statistical method was used to set the sample size in advance, and the investigators knew which group each participant was assigned to.

The chain employs TRBV6-5 and TRBJ1-1, with TRBD1 as a weak D call on 5 bases. Material for sequencing was peripheral blood. The TCR comes from a man aged 25 to 45 with Graves' ophthalmopathy. Donor details come from another sample of the same person, matched by shared clones. The CDR3 region reads CASTGPSGSTEAFF. The nucleotide sequence is TGTGCCAGCACAGGGCCATCAGGGTCCACTGAAGCTTTCTTT.